The clone carrying this T cell receptor beta chain was observed a few times. The target antigen is unknown. V gave up 2 bases and J gave up 3 bases, with 13 bases separating them. Germline assignment: CDR1 PRHDT and CDR2 FYEKMQ (reference sequence). CDR3 length: 15 amino acids. The TCRbeta library incorporated unique molecular identifiers. TCRdb recomputed calls from the PCR reads with MiXCR, one row per CDR3 protein. Altogether about 100,000 distinct CDR3 sequences are present, around 7.8% being singletons, with the ten largest covering less than 20%. The record originates from a study of T-cell reconstitution after alpha-beta-depleted transplantation in children. Study-wide results and caveats: Surviving recipient T cells and thymic progenitors underlay high day-60 TCRbeta diversity in some patients.

This TCR derives from a boy younger than 10 with acute lymphoblastic leukemia, due to receive a stem cell transplant. The source material was PBMCs, sampled before TCRalphabeta/CD19-depleted stem cell transplant. The gene calls are TRBV13 and TRBJ1-1; perhaps TRBD1 as D (6 bases). CDR3 nucleotides: TGTGCCAGCAGCTTATGGGCAGGGGAGTACACTGAAGCTTTCTTT. Translated, it gives CASSLWAGEYTEAFF.